The 9 T cell receptor beta chains listed next were all sequenced from one sample in a study of T cells in Graves' hyperthyroidism and ophthalmopathy. TCR beta CDR3 region amplification was performed from RNA transcripts. First-round RT-PCR of the TCR CDR3 relied on the HTBI primer set. TCRdb re-called the multiplex PCR reads through MiXCR, storing one row per CDR3 protein. The table records 450,000 to 650,000 distinct CDR3 sequences, roughly 20% of them present only once. Material: blood. Receptor source: a man aged 18 to 35 with Graves' hyperthyroidism.

This clonotype has only one observation. The V gene is TRBV7-8, the J gene TRBJ1-1, with a possible D match to TRBD1 (6 bases). Germline CDR1 SGHVS, CDR2 FQNEAQ. Trimming took 5 bases from V and 0 from J, leaving 16 bases between them. The CDR3 covers 16 residues. The CDR3 DNA is TGTGCCAGCAGCATTAGCCAGGGGTACATGAACACTGAAGCTTTCTTT. This codes for CASSISQGYMNTEAFF.

The chain joins TRBV9 to TRBJ2-5; a weak D match, TRBD1 (5 bases). The CDR3 sequence is 14 residues long. Per germline, CDR1 SGDLS and CDR2 YYNGEE. The V and J ends lost 4 bases and 0 bases respectively, with 10 bases between them. CDR3 nucleotides: TGTGCCAGCAGCTACGGACACCACCAAGAGACCCAGTACTTC. Translating gives CASSYGHHQETQYF.

This clonotype was detected ten times or more. One end of the junction varies from germline; a read error may be responsible. The rearrangement uses TRBV6-1 and TRBJ1-1; D call uncertain. The CDR3 spans 14 residues. Germline CDR1 reads MNHNS; CDR2 reads SASEGT. The CDR3 loop reads CASREGVTNTEAFF. CDR3 nucleotides: TGTGCCAGCAGGGAAGGCGTGACTAACACTGAAGCTTTCTTT.

This clonotype has ten or more counts. This chain uses TRBV5-1 with TRBJ1-2; D is ambiguous. This CDR3 contains 14 residues. Per the germline V gene, CDR1 is SGHRS and CDR2 is YFSETQ. The ends were cut back, 0 bases at V and 0 bases at J, with 6 bases in the middle. Written as DNA, the CDR3 is TGCGCCAGCAGCTTGGATGTAGCTAACTATGGCTACACCTTC. It translates to CASSLDVANYGYTF.

This clonotype was recorded only once. The rearrangement joins TRBV6-1 to TRBJ2-5, with TRBD2 identical over 10 bases. The CDR3 length is 13 residues. V was pared by 8 bases and J by 6 bases, with 6 bases of the junction left unmatched. Germline lookup yields CDR1 MNHNS and CDR2 SASEGT. The CDR3 is CASGIAGGKTQYF. CDR3 coding DNA: TGTGCCAGCGGGATAGCGGGAGGAAAGACCCAGTACTTC.

The rearrangement uses TRBV6-1 and TRBJ2-7; 9 bases map to TRBD1. With 7 bases clipped from V and 6 bases from J, the junction kept 13 bases outside the gene matches. The CDR3 has 15 residues. Per the germline V gene, CDR1 is MNHNS and CDR2 is SASEGT. CDR3 DNA: TGTGCCAGCATTCCCGCCGGGACAGGGAGGGTCGAGCAGTACTTC. Its protein product is CASIPAGTGRVEQYF.

Note on this clonotype: This clone may be a read error of a much larger clone one base away. The rearrangement joins TRBV6-1 to TRBJ2-4; D gene unclear. The CDR3 runs to 14 residues. Germline assignment: CDR1 MNHNS and CDR2 SASEGT. Written as DNA, the CDR3 is TGTGCCAGCAGTCCCCTGGGTCTCAAAAACATTAAGTACTTC. The encoded protein is CASSPLGLKNIKYF.

This clonotype appeared once. The chain employs TRBV6-5 and TRBJ1-2, with a possible D match to TRBD1 (5 bases). The V gene lost 2 bases and the J gene lost 5 bases, with 9 bases spanning the gap. This CDR3 has 13 residues. Looked up from germline, CDR1 is MNHEY and CDR2 is SVGAGI. CDR3 DNA: TGTGCCAGCAGTTACACGGGGCGGTATGGCTACACCTTC. Encoded protein: CASSYTGRYGYTF.

This chain joins TRBV28 and TRBJ2-7; possibly TRBD1 or TRBD2 for D (5 bases each). From germline, CDR1 is MDHEN and CDR2 SYDVKM. Trimming pared 8 bases from V and 0 bases from J, leaving 11 bases between. The CDR3 consists of 13 residues. CDR3 in DNA: TGTGCCAGCCCGGGACCGAACTCCTACGAGCAGTACTTC. Translated, it gives CASPGPNSYEQYF.